These 32 T cell receptor beta chains share one sample of origin, sequenced in a study of T cells in Graves' hyperthyroidism and ophthalmopathy. TCR beta CDR3 region amplification was performed from RNA transcripts. TCR CDR3 regions were first amplified by RT-PCR with HTBI primers. MiXCR, run by TCRdb on the multiplex PCR reads, gives a single entry per CDR3 protein. The table lists 700,000 or so distinct CDR3 sequences, approximately 14% of them singletons. The sequenced sample was blood. All receptors come from a woman aged 45 to 65 with Graves' ophthalmopathy.

This clonotype came up many times. The chain uses TRBV14 and TRBJ2-4, with D maybe TRBD2 (6 bases). There are 16 residues in the CDR3. Per the germline V gene, CDR1 is SGHDN and CDR2 is FVKESK. V was shortened by 1 base and J by 0 bases, with 10 bases between the two germline ends. The CDR3 is CASSQVEGLAKNIQYF. The CDR3 nucleotides read TGTGCCAGCAGCCAAGTGGAGGGGCTAGCCAAAAACATTCAGTACTTC.

This clonotype has ten or more counts. The chain uses TRBV9 and TRBJ2-1; TRBD2 matches 11 bases. V shed 4 bases, J shed 4 bases, and the junction held 4 bases outside the gene matches. Per germline, CDR1 SGDLS and CDR2 YYNGEE. The CDR3 consists of 15 residues. Here the CDR3 reads CASSQTSGDYNEQFF. Here the CDR3 DNA reads TGTGCCAGCAGCCAGACTAGCGGGGATTACAATGAGCAGTTCTTC.

The chain is built from TRBV9 and TRBJ2-3; 16 bases fit TRBD2. V dropped 6 bases and J dropped 0; count of bases not matched to a gene: 7. The CDR3 covers 18 residues. CDR1 SGDLS and CDR2 YYNGEE come from the germline V gene. CDR3 sequence reads: CASTRGLAGGPSTDTQYF. Here the CDR3 DNA reads TGTGCCAGCACCAGGGGACTAGCGGGAGGGCCGAGCACAGATACGCAGTATTTT.

The chain has TRBV12-3 or TRBV12-4 and TRBJ2-7; unclear D gene. The CDR3 runs 17 residues. Trimming shortened V by 1 base and J by 0 bases, and 16 bases separated the two germline ends. The CDR3 DNA is TGTGCCAGCAGTTTAGGTCCTGTCCAGTTGGGCTCCTACGAGCAGTACTTC. Its protein is CASSLGPVQLGSYEQYF.

This chain connects TRBV9 to TRBJ2-1, with 7 bases fitting TRBD2. CDR3 length: 14 amino acids. Germline lookup yields CDR1 SGDLS and CDR2 YYNGEE. Unmatched junction bases numbered 7, after V lost 4 bases and J lost 6 bases. The CDR3 spells CASSPVGLLNEQFF. DNA of the CDR3: TGTGCCAGCAGCCCAGTGGGACTACTCAATGAGCAGTTCTTC.

CDR3 sequence reads: CSARGTGLSRDGYTF. The CDR3 DNA sequence: TGCAGTGCTAGAGGGACAGGCCTATCGAGGGATGGCTACACCTTC. The V gene is TRBV20-1, the J gene TRBJ1-2, with TRBD1 matching over 7 bases. Germline-derived CDR1 and CDR2 are DFQATT and SNEGSKA (reference sequence). The J segment lost 6 bases and the V segment lost 1 base, leaving 11 bases of the junction unmatched. The CDR3 has 15 residues.

This clonotype was detected a few times. The chain uses TRBV5-1 and TRBJ2-1, with 9 bases fitting TRBD1. Trimming took 0 bases from V and 5 from J; bases not matched to a gene: 6. From germline, CDR1 is SGHRS and CDR2 YFSETQ. The CDR3 runs 16 residues. CDR3 loop: CASSLEQGARDNEQFF. The CDR3 DNA reads as TGCGCCAGCAGCTTGGAACAGGGGGCCAGGGACAATGAGCAGTTCTTC.

This clonotype has ten or more counts. The chain combines TRBV4-1 with TRBJ2-7, with D possibly matching TRBD1 (6 bases). The CDR3 spans 12 residues. Germline CDR1 and CDR2: MGHRA and YSYEKL. Trimming removed 4 bases from V and 5 bases from J, with 9 bases in between. For the CDR3, the DNA is TGCGCCAGCAGCCTGGACAGTAACGAGCAGTACTTC. Translated, it gives CASSLDSNEQYF.

J is TRBJ2-2 and V is TRBV25-1; possibly TRBD2 for D (5 bases). CDR1 and CDR2 (germline): MGHDK, SYGVNS. Trimming removed 2 bases from V and 0 bases from J, with 16 bases in between. The CDR3 is 18 amino acids. The CDR3 bases are TGTGCCAGCAGTGAAGGACGGCTAGGACTCGCGAACACCGGGGAGCTGTTTTTT. Its translation: CASSEGRLGLANTGELFF. The full variable domain, its missing parts supplied by reference TRBV25-1 and TRBJ2-2, is EADIYQTPRYLVIGTGKKITLECSQTMGHDKMYWYQQDPGMELHLIHYSYGVNSTEKGDLSSESTVSRIRTEHFPLTLESARPSHTSQYLCASSEGRLGLANTGELFFGEGSRLTVL.

This clonotype appeared many times. This sequence joins TRBV20-1 and TRBJ2-6; possible D gene TRBD2, 6 bases. Trimming removed 0 bases at V and 4 bases at J, with 10 bases between. The CDR3 spans 15 residues. Looked up from germline, CDR1 is DFQATT and CDR2 is SNEGSKA (reference sequence). CDR3 protein: CSARDRGSGANVLTF. The DNA of the CDR3 is TGCAGTGCTAGAGATCGGGGGTCCGGGGCCAACGTCCTGACTTTC.

This sequence joins TRBV27 and TRBJ1-4; D not resolved. Trimming removed 10 bases from V and 8 bases from J, with 17 bases in between. The V gene's germline CDR1 is MNHEY and CDR2 SMNVEV (reference sequence). This CDR3 region has 13 residues. Here the CDR3 DNA reads TGTGCCACCGCGAGGCTGGTAGGGGAAAAACTGTTTTTT. It codes for CATARLVGEKLFF.

J is TRBJ1-3 and V is TRBV20-1, with D possibly being TRBD1 (5 bases). Trimming cost V 0 bases and J 1 base, with 13 bases left between them. CDR3 length equals 16 residues. The germline CDR1 and CDR2 sequences are DFQATT and SNEGSKA (reference sequence). CDR3 protein: CSARDETELSGNTIYF. CDR3 DNA sequence: TGCAGTGCTAGAGATGAGACAGAGCTATCTGGAAACACCATATATTTT.

The chain joins TRBV5-1 to TRBJ1-5, with 7 bases that match TRBD1. Germline CDR1 is SGHRS and CDR2 is YFSETQ. The CDR3 extends over 14 amino acids. Trimming cost V 2 bases and J 6 bases; bases outside gene matches: 5. The CDR3 protein is CASSFTGEGQPQHF. CDR3 coding DNA: TGCGCCAGCAGCTTCACAGGGGAGGGTCAGCCCCAGCATTTT.

V and J are TRBV9 and TRBJ1-3; possibly TRBD1 for D (5 bases). Germline lookup yields CDR1 SGDLS and CDR2 YYNGEE. V shed 3 bases and J shed 2 bases, with 9 bases lying between them. This CDR3 contains 14 residues. The CDR3 region has the DNA TGTGCCAGCAGCGCCGACAGTGCTGGAAACACCATATATTTT. Its protein product is CASSADSAGNTIYF.

In this sample, this clonotype turned up a few times. The chain joins TRBV5-4 to TRBJ1-2, with 7 bases matching TRBD1. The CDR3 extends over 13 amino acids. With V trimmed by 4 bases and J by 7 bases, 7 bases remained unmatched. Germline assignment: CDR1 SGHNT and CDR2 YYREEE (reference sequence). CDR3 sequence (DNA): TGTGCCAGCAGCCCCAGGGGGGCGCTTGGCTACACCTTC. This translates into CASSPRGALGYTF.

This clonotype has ten or more counts. The V gene is TRBV9, the J gene TRBJ2-7; D gene unclear. From germline, CDR1 is SGDLS and CDR2 YYNGEE. V shed 1 base and J shed 0 bases, with 11 bases lying between them. CDR3 length: 15 amino acids. CDR3 protein: CASSVRADSSYEQYF. The DNA for the CDR3 is TGTGCCAGCAGCGTAAGGGCCGATAGCTCCTACGAGCAGTACTTC.

This clonotype has just a few counts. The chain uses TRBV25-1 and TRBJ2-7, with a tentative D call TRBD2 (5 bases). CDR3 length: 14 amino acids. Germline assignment: CDR1 MGHDK and CDR2 SYGVNS. V gave up 4 bases and J gave up 5 bases, with 15 bases separating them. CDR3 region: CASSAAGVGNEQYF. In nucleotides, the CDR3 is TGTGCCAGCAGTGCCGCCGGGGTAGGCAACGAGCAGTACTTC.

This clonotype occurred many times. V usage is TRBV7-8 and J usage is TRBJ2-7; 8 nucleotides align to TRBD2. The J segment lost 1 base and the V segment lost 6 bases, leaving 2 bases of the junction unmatched. Germline V lookup: CDR1 SGHVS, CDR2 FQNEAQ. CDR3 length equals 13 residues. The CDR3, as DNA: TGTGCCAGCAGACGGGAGGGATCCTACGAGCAGTACTTC. It encodes CASRREGSYEQYF.

This clonotype was recorded many times. The V gene is TRBV5-6, the J gene TRBJ2-5; the D gene is possibly TRBD1 (5 bases). The V end was cut by 2 bases, the J end by 5 bases, with 16 bases between. Germline values: CDR1 SGHDT, CDR2 YYEEEE. The CDR3 totals 15 residues. The CDR3 loop reads CASSLAKTVGETQYF. The CDR3 bases are TGTGCCAGCAGCTTAGCAAAGACAGTGGGGGAGACCCAGTACTTC. The full variable domain, with the rest looked up from reference TRBV5-6 and TRBJ2-5, is DAGVTQSPTHLIKTRGQQVTLRCSPKSGHDTVSWYQQALGQGPQFIFQYYEEEERQRGNFPDRFSGHQFPNYSSELNVNALLLGDSALYLCASSLAKTVGETQYFGPGTRLLVL.

This clonotype was recorded a few times. The CDR3 region is CASVLSSSYNEQFF. The CDR3 DNA reads as TGTGCCTCAGTTCTCTCTAGCTCCTACAATGAGCAGTTCTTC. J is TRBJ2-1 and V is TRBV7-2; D gene uncertain. CDR1 is SGHTA, CDR2 FQGNSA, per germline. This CDR3 contains 14 residues. Between the trimmed V and J ends, which lost 11 bases and 0 bases, there was a span of 14 bases.

This clonotype was found many times. This chain connects TRBV5-1 to TRBJ2-1; the match to TRBD1 covers 11 bases. With 0 bases clipped from V and 9 bases from J, the junction kept 5 bases outside the gene matches. Germline V gives CDR1 SGHRS, CDR2 YFSETQ. The CDR3 sequence is 15 residues long. CDR3 in amino acids: CASSLAGQGVGEQFF. The CDR3 nucleotides read TGCGCCAGCAGCTTGGCGGGACAGGGGGTTGGTGAGCAGTTCTTC.

This chain connects TRBV9 to TRBJ1-1; unclear D gene. Germline CDR1 is SGDLS and CDR2 is YYNGEE. Between the trimmed V and J ends, which lost 1 base and 2 bases, there was a span of 6 bases. The CDR3 consists of 13 residues. CDR3 sequence reads: CASSVTRNTEAFF. CDR3 nucleotides: TGTGCCAGCAGCGTAACGCGTAACACTGAAGCTTTCTTT. The full variable domain, its missing parts supplied by reference TRBV9 and TRBJ1-1, is DSGVTQTPKHLITATGQRVTLRCSPRSGDLSVYWYQQSLDQGLQFLIQYYNGEERAKGNILERFSAQQFPDLHSELNLSSLELGDSALYFCASSVTRNTEAFFGQGTRLTVV.

This clonotype was detected once. This may arise from a read error, as a much more abundant clone is one base away. The DNA of the CDR3 is TGCAGCGTTGTCCGGGAGTTGGGATCCTACGAGCGGTACTTC. It translates to CSVVRELGSYERYF. This chain links TRBV29-1 with TRBJ2-7; D is possibly TRBD2 (6 bases). Germline V gene data show CDR1 as SQVTM and CDR2 as ANQGSEA. The CDR3 has 14 amino acids.

This clonotype was found many times. The chain uses TRBV20-1 and TRBJ2-1, with TRBD2 matching 13 bases. The CDR3 runs to 15 residues. Germline CDR1 and CDR2: DFQATT and SNEGSKA (reference sequence). With V trimmed by 6 bases and J by 9 bases, 11 bases remained unmatched. The CDR3 spells CSAEDIGTSGTEQFF. In DNA, the CDR3 is TGCAGTGCCGAGGATATAGGGACTAGCGGGACTGAGCAGTTCTTC.

There are a few counts of this clonotype. A much larger clone differs by one base, so this may be a read error. V usage is TRBV28 and J usage is TRBJ2-7, with 10 bases fitting TRBD1. The CDR3 contains 15 residues. CDR1 MDHEN and CDR2 SYDVKM come from the germline V gene. CDR3 sequence reads: CAGSFWGQGRYEQYF. CDR3 sequence (DNA): TGTGCCGGCAGTTTTTGGGGACAGGGGAGGTACGAGCAGTACTTC.

J is TRBJ2-4 and V is TRBV20-1; the match to TRBD2 covers 10 bases. J was trimmed by 11 bases and V by 1 base; bases with no gene match: 2. CDR3 size: 12 residues. Germline V gene lookup returns CDR1 DFQATT and CDR2 SNEGSKA (reference sequence). The CDR3 protein is CSARGTSGFQYF. The CDR3 DNA is TGCAGTGCTAGAGGGACTAGCGGTTTTCAGTACTTC.

This clonotype was counted only a few times. The chain uses TRBV27 and TRBJ2-7; D is uncertain. Germline CDR1 is MNHEY and CDR2 is SMNVEV (reference sequence). V gave up 5 bases and J gave up 6 bases, with 11 bases separating them. This CDR3 region has 12 residues. CDR3 sequence reads: CASSTSYGEQYF. The CDR3, as DNA: TGTGCCAGCAGTACCTCCTACGGCGAGCAGTACTTC.

The rearrangement uses TRBV5-1 and TRBJ2-6; TRBD1 agrees at 10 bases. V gave up 3 bases and J gave up 1 base; unmatched junction bases: 13. Per the germline V gene, CDR1 is SGHRS and CDR2 is YFSETQ. The length of the CDR3 is 20 residues. The DNA of the CDR3 is TGCGCCAGCAGCTGGAAGGTTCTGGACAGGGGGTTATCTGGGGCCAACGTCCTGACTTTC. This codes for CASSWKVLDRGLSGANVLTF. The whole variable domain, filled in from reference TRBV5-1 and TRBJ2-6, reads KAGVTQTPRYLIKTRGQQVTLSCSPISGHRSVSWYQQTPGQGLQFLFEYFSETQRNKGNFPGRFSGRQFSNSRSEMNVSTLELGDSALYLCASSWKVLDRGLSGANVLTFGAGSRLTVL.

This clonotype was detected only a few times. The chain joins TRBV12-3 or TRBV12-4 to TRBJ2-1; a weak D match, TRBD2 (6 bases). Deletions cut 9 bases from V and 1 base from J, with 13 bases between. This CDR3 has 14 amino acids. The CDR3 region is CASQEGRSYNEQFF. The CDR3 DNA is TGTGCCAGTCAGGAGGGCCGTTCCTACAATGAGCAGTTCTTC.

This clonotype was seen at least ten times. V is TRBV20-1 and J is TRBJ2-3, with D possibly being TRBD2 (5 bases). This CDR3 is 13 amino acids long. Germline lookup yields CDR1 DFQATT and CDR2 SNEGSKA (reference sequence). The V end lost 3 bases, the J end lost 6 bases, and 13 bases lay between the germline ends. The CDR3 bases are TGCAGTGCTAGGGGAGACCTAGTCGATACGCAGTATTTT. Its protein is CSARGDLVDTQYF.

The table lists this clonotype with a few counts. This sequence joins TRBV12-3 or TRBV12-4 and TRBJ2-2; D is ambiguous. Trimming removed 8 bases at V and 6 bases at J, with 10 bases between. CDR3 length: 12 amino acids. The CDR3 is CASSGGSGELFF. The CDR3 region has the DNA TGTGCCAGCTCCGGCGGCTCCGGGGAGCTGTTTTTT.

The genes are TRBV19 and TRBJ2-5; a weak D match, TRBD1 (6 bases). V dropped 4 bases and J dropped 0 bases, with 9 bases sitting between them. Per the germline V gene, CDR1 is LNHDA and CDR2 is SQIVND (reference sequence). The CDR3 spans 14 residues. CDR3 nucleotides: TGTGCCAGTAGTACGGACAGCAACCAAGAGACCCAGTACTTC. Translating it yields CASSTDSNQETQYF.